This is a list of T cell receptor beta chains from one sample in a study of blood T cells in healthy people across ages. TCRdb analysed the 5' RACE reads with MiXCR anew, one entry per CDR3 protein. Here the sample spans 600,000 or so distinct CDR3 sequences, under 30% being singletons. The specimen sequenced was blood. These receptors all come from a woman aged 80 or older in good health. CDR3s include the opening cysteine and the closing phenylalanine or tryptophan. Each record gives: J gene, clone size, V gene, D gene, CDR3 protein, CDR3 DNA. D genes are given only for firm matches. Size is stated for part of the rows, as once, few or many counts, or as a class when the clone is expanded.

TRBJ2-7,many,TRBV18,TRBD1,CASSPDRDEQYF,TGTGCCAGCTCACCGGACAGGGACGAGCAGTACTTC
TRBJ1-1,few,TRBV10-3,.,CAISGGTRDTEAFF,TGTGCCATCAGCGGCGGGACACGGGACACTGAAGCTTTCTTT
TRBJ2-1,many,TRBV7-3,TRBD2,CASSLKGGASYNEQFF,TGTGCCAGCAGCTTAAAGGGAGGGGCCTCCTACAATGAGCAGTTCTTC
TRBJ2-2,many,TRBV29-1,.,CSVEESGPGELFF,TGCAGCGTTGAAGAATCCGGGCCCGGGGAGCTGTTTTTT
TRBJ2-1,many,TRBV7-3,.,CASSLLGRVDEQFF,TGTGCCAGCAGCTTATTGGGTCGGGTGGATGAGCAGTTCTTC
TRBJ2-7,many,TRBV12-3/TRBV12-4,.,CASSLNGDEQYF,TGTGCCAGCAGTTTGAATGGGGACGAGCAGTACTTC
TRBJ2-5,many,TRBV5-1,TRBD1,CASGRQGLEETQYF,TGCGCCAGCGGACGACAGGGGTTGGAAGAGACTCAGTACTTC
TRBJ2-3,once,TRBV12-3/TRBV12-4,.,CASSLSGVGADTQYF,TGTGCCAGCAGTTTATCGGGGGTGGGAGCAGATACGCAGTATTTT
TRBJ2-2,.,TRBV5-1,.,CASSLSVQSGGELFF,TGCGCCAGCAGCTTGTCTGTCCAGTCGGGCGGGGAGCTGTTTTTT
TRBJ1-3,.,TRBV20-1,.,CSAQTGTHTIYF,TGCAGTGCTCAAACAGGGACCCACACCATATATTTT
TRBJ1-2,.,TRBV20-1,TRBD1,CSATLASTGQDGYTF,TGCAGTGCTACTTTGGCCTCGACAGGGCAGGATGGCTACACCTTC
TRBJ2-5,many,TRBV7-2,.,CASSFLQGGNEQYF,TGTGCCAGCAGCTTTCTACAGGGTGGTAATGAGCAGTACTTC
TRBJ2-7,few,TRBV7-3,TRBD1,CASSFRTGTGSYNEQYF,TGTGCCAGCAGCTTCCGAACCGGGACAGGGTCTTACAATGAGCAGTACTTC
TRBJ2-7,.,TRBV6-5,.,CASSDSMPGTCEQYF,TGTGCCAGCAGTGACTCGATGCCAGGGACCTGCGAGCAGTACTTC
TRBJ1-2,many,TRBV10-3,TRBD1,CATGQGRGYTF,TGTGCCACCGGACAGGGTAGGGGCTACACCTTC
TRBJ2-1,.,TRBV5-1,TRBD2,CASSLYLAGGREQFF,TGCGCCAGCAGCTTGTATCTAGCGGGGGGGCGTGAGCAGTTCTTC
TRBJ2-5,.,TRBV3-1,.,CASSRQGLGETQYF,TGTGCCAGCAGCCGTCAGGGGCTGGGGGAGACCCAGTACTTC
TRBJ2-7,once,TRBV7-2,.,CASGPRRSSYEQYF,TGTGCCAGCGGCCCACGGAGGAGTTCCTACGAGCAGTACTTC
TRBJ2-5,many,TRBV27,.,CASRTTGETQYF,TGTGCCAGCAGGACGACGGGGGAGACCCAGTACTTC
TRBJ2-7,.,TRBV5-1,.,CASSVDGHPGYEQYF,TGCGCCAGCAGCGTGGATGGACACCCAGGGTACGAGCAGTACTTC
TRBJ2-3,.,TRBV9,TRBD2,CASSAVGAGAGDTQYF,TGTGCCAGCAGCGCCGTCGGAGCGGGGGCAGGAGATACGCAGTATTTT
TRBJ2-3,.,TRBV7-3,TRBD2,CASNSDTAGGGTDTQYF,TGTGCCAGCAACTCCGACACCGCGGGGGGAGGTACAGATACGCAGTATTTT
TRBJ2-1,.,TRBV5-4,.,CATNDWRHNEQFF,TGTGCCACTAACGACTGGAGGCACAATGAGCAGTTCTTC
TRBJ2-5,many,TRBV9,TRBD1,CASSVEQGTGETQYF,TGTGCCAGCAGCGTCGAACAGGGGACAGGGGAGACCCAGTACTTC
TRBJ2-3,many,TRBV10-3,.,CAISESLQLDTQYF,TGTGCCATCAGTGAGTCCCTGCAGTTGGATACGCAGTATTTT
TRBJ2-1,.,TRBV7-2,TRBD1,CASSFDRGAYNEQFF,TGTGCCAGCAGCTTCGACAGGGGGGCCTACAATGAGCAGTTCTTC
TRBJ2-7,.,TRBV7-6,.,CASSLAGFGGRPYEQYF,TGTGCCAGCAGCTTAGCAGGATTCGGGGGCCGACCCTACGAGCAGTACTTC
TRBJ2-7,.,TRBV5-1,TRBD1,CASSPDRGAFHEQYF,TGCGCCAGCAGCCCAGACAGGGGTGCGTTTCACGAGCAGTACTTC
TRBJ1-5,.,TRBV9,.,CASSVVGGFTEPQHF,TGTGCCAGCAGCGTAGTGGGGGGTTTCACGGAGCCCCAGCATTTT
TRBJ1-2,.,TRBV6-5,TRBD1,CVSRFGQGYGYTF,TGTGTCAGCAGGTTCGGACAGGGGTATGGCTACACCTTC
TRBJ1-4,many,TRBV20-1,.,CSASMTATNEKLFF,TGCAGTGCTAGTATGACAGCAACTAATGAAAAACTGTTTTTT
TRBJ1-5,many,TRBV27,.,CASRRVESQPQHF,TGTGCCAGCAGGCGGGTGGAAAGTCAGCCCCAGCATTTT
TRBJ1-3,few,TRBV2,.,CASIYDSSGNTIYF,TGTGCCAGCATTTACGACAGCTCTGGAAACACCATATATTTT
TRBJ2-4,many,TRBV7-3,.,CASSLQGDKNIQYF,TGTGCCAGCAGCCTACAGGGCGACAAAAACATTCAGTACTTC
TRBJ2-1,many,TRBV20-1,TRBD2,CSARGLAGGLQGSYNEQFF,TGCAGTGCTAGAGGTCTAGCGGGGGGTCTTCAAGGGTCCTACAATGAGCAGTTCTTC
TRBJ1-1,.,TRBV12-3/TRBV12-4,TRBD1,CASSHTGAEAFF,TGTGCCAGCAGCCACACAGGGGCTGAAGCTTTCTTT
TRBJ2-7,many,TRBV27,.,CASSSGQHYEQYF,TGTGCCAGCAGCTCAGGACAGCACTACGAGCAGTACTTC
TRBJ1-2,many,TRBV4-3,TRBD1,CASSVRGQANYGYTF,TGCGCCAGCAGCGTTCGAGGACAGGCTAACTATGGCTACACCTTC
TRBJ2-7,many,TRBV7-9,.,CASTKTTGSYEQYF,TGTGCCAGCACCAAAACTACAGGATCCTACGAGCAGTACTTC
TRBJ1-6,.,TRBV20-1,TRBD1,CSALGDRGLSNSPLHF,TGCAGTGCCCTGGGGGACAGGGGGCTCTCGAATTCACCCCTCCACTTT
TRBJ2-5,few,TRBV20-1,.,CRARAGQNTQYF,TGCAGGGCTAGGGCAGGACAAAATACCCAGTACTTC
TRBJ1-3,.,TRBV4-2,TRBD1,CASSQSTGIGTGNTIYF,TGTGCCAGCAGCCAGTCGACAGGGATCGGTACTGGAAACACCATATATTTT
TRBJ1-6,few,TRBV3-1,.,CASSQAGFNSPLHF,TGTGCCAGCAGCCAAGCCGGATTTAATTCACCCCTCCACTTT
TRBJ1-6,few,TRBV5-5,.,CASSAGQLGSPLHF,TGTGCCAGCAGCGCCGGACAGTTGGGTTCACCCCTCCACTTT
TRBJ1-2,many,TRBV28,.,CASRSQGGGYTF,TGTGCCAGCAGAAGTCAGGGCGGTGGCTACACCTTC
TRBJ1-5,.,TRBV5-6,.,CASSLNDIEPQHF,TGTGCCAGCAGCTTGAATGACATTGAGCCCCAGCATTTT
TRBJ1-2,.,TRBV7-2,.,CASSAYLGWGYTF,TGTGCCAGCAGCGCCTACTTGGGGTGGGGCTACACCTTC
TRBJ1-2,many,TRBV6-1,.,CASSGTANYGYTF,TGTGCCAGCAGTGGGACGGCTAACTATGGCTACACCTTC
TRBJ1-1,.,TRBV12-3/TRBV12-4,.,CASSPSLMGTWDTEAFF,TGTGCCAGCAGTCCGAGCCTCATGGGGACCTGGGACACTGAAGCTTTCTTT